This T cell receptor beta chain was sequenced in a study of blood T cell repertoires in COVID-19. In the study overall: PBMCs, B-cell-depleted T cells, or T cells provided the cDNA or gDNA that made up the material.

Participant reports of clinical history set cohort assignment. As handled by the study authors: Amplification of reference gene primers provided the estimated nucleated cell counts. Clones were read by immunoSEQ multiplex PCR, and TCRdb kept only the in-frame ones, dropping some. V, J and clone size are those of that table, while D and trimming were read from the DNA. The repertoire holds over 250,000 clones, with around 84% as singletons. Turning to this clone: Germline and junction disagree at one end, which may indicate a read error.

The CDR3 runs to 15 residues. The germline V gene has CDR1 SGHRS and CDR2 YFSETQ. The rearrangement links TRBV5-1 to TRBJ2-4; 7 bases are shared with TRBD1. This sequence was found in a young man with acute COVID-19. Sequencing input: PBMCs or T cells enriched from blood (not recorded which). The CDR3 coding sequence is TGTGCCAGCAGCCCAGGGGGATCGGCCAAAAACATTCAGTACTTC. Translated: CASSPGGSAKNIQYF.